These 8 T cell receptor beta chains were all obtained from the same sample, sequenced in a study of sequential checkpoint blockade in melanoma. Repertoires were generated with immunoSEQ multiplex PCR, while TCRdb's copy carries only in-frame clones and drops some. The sample carries 27,000 or so clones, over 60% recorded once. Treatment in this sample: randomized to nivolumab then ipilimumab (arm A) or the reverse (arm B). The source material was CD8+ T cells sorted from blood (inferred from file names), sampled from a patient given nivolumab and ipilimumab in sequence. Receptors were obtained from a human donor with melanoma.

This clone has more than one count but fewer than ten. This chain connects TRBV21-1 to TRBJ1-2; the tabulated D call, TRBD1, remains unverified against the DNA. TRBV21-1 is a pseudogene locus. CDR3 length equals 13 residues. The CDR3 protein is CASSTAGHYGYTF. The CDR3 region has the DNA TGTGCCAGCAGCACCGCAGGGCACTATGGCTACACCTTC.

The CDR3 reads CASSHQVGTGELFF. The CDR3 DNA sequence: TGTGCCAGCAGCCACCAGGTCGGAACCGGGGAGCTGTTTTTT. V is TRBV21-1 and J is TRBJ2-2; the table assigns TRBD1, which was not confirmed against the DNA. TRBV21-1 is shown as a pseudogene. The CDR3 has 14 amino acids.

This chain's CDR3 is CASSHLAGEAEQFF. The CDR3 DNA sequence: TGTGCCAGCAGTCATCTAGCGGGAGAGGCTGAGCAGTTCTTC. The chain carries TRBV27 and TRBJ2-1; 10 nucleotides line up with TRBD2. This CDR3 has 14 amino acids. Unmatched junction bases numbered 7, after V lost 5 bases and J lost 9 bases. Germline CDR1 MNHEY, CDR2 SMNVEV (reference sequence).

This clone occurred a few times. This rearrangement joins TRBV4-3 to TRBJ1-2, with 9 bases identical to TRBD1. This CDR3 comprises 16 residues. V gave up 1 base and J gave up 5 bases; unmatched junction bases: 8. Per germline, CDR1 LGHNA and CDR2 YSLEER. Here the CDR3 DNA reads TGCGCCAGCAGCCAAGGTATTTGGGACAGGGCATATGGCTACACCTTC. The encoded protein is CASSQGIWDRAYGYTF.

About this clone: At the DNA level, this CDR3 is encoded by other sequences in the same sample as well. This chain joins TRBV27 and TRBJ2-7, with 7 positions matching TRBD2. V trimming: 4 bases; J trimming: 1 base; junction bases outside the gene matches: 4. CDR3 size: 14 residues. Germline CDR1 reads MNHEY; CDR2 reads SMNVEV (reference sequence). The DNA for the CDR3 is TGTGCCAGCAGTTACTCGGGGGGATCCTACGAGCAGTACTTC. This encodes CASSYSGGSYEQYF.

The chain couples TRBV28 to TRBJ1-2; 12 nucleotides align to TRBD1. The CDR3 sequence is 14 residues long. Germline V gene sequence: CDR1 MDHEN, CDR2 SYDVKM. Losses at the gene ends were 9 bases for V and 8 bases for J; bases not matched to a gene: 10. CDR3 region: CASEGTGGAEGYTF. CDR3 bases: TGTGCCAGTGAAGGGACAGGGGGCGCAGAGGGCTACACCTTC.

The chain joins TRBV5-6 to TRBJ1-2; D perhaps matches TRBD1 (5 bases). V lost 4 bases and J lost 8, with 15 bases in between. CDR1 is SGHDT and CDR2 is YYEEEE in the germline V gene. The CDR3 is made up of 13 amino acids. This CDR3 is CASSPPGGGGYTF. DNA for the CDR3: TGTGCCAGCAGCCCTCCCGGGGGTGGCGGCTACACCTTC.

This chain joins TRBV28 and TRBJ1-5; TRBD1 aligns across 10 bases. V gave up 5 bases and J gave up 6 bases; unmatched junction bases: 10. The CDR3 covers 16 residues. CDR1 and CDR2 from the germline V gene are MDHEN and SYDVKM. This chain's CDR3 is CASSTPRDRGAQPQHF. The CDR3 nucleotides are TGTGCCAGCAGTACACCCCGGGACAGGGGTGCTCAGCCCCAGCATTTT.